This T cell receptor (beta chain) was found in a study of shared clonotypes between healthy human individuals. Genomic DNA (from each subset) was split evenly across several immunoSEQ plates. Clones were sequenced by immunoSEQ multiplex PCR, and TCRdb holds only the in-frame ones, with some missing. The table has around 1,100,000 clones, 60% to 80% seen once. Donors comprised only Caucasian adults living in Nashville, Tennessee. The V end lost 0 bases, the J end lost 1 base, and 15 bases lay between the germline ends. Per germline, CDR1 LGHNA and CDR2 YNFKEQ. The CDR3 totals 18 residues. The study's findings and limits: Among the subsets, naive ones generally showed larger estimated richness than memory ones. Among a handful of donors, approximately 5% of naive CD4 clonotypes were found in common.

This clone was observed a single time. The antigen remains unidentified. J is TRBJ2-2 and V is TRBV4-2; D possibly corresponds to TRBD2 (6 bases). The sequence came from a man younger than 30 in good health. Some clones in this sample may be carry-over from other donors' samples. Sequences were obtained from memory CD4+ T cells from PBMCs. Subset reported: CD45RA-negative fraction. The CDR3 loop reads CASSQDPRRGLNTGELFF. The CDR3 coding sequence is TGTGCCAGCAGCCAAGACCCACGACGGGGGTTGAACACCGGGGAGCTGTTTTTT.